The subject of this entry is one TCR beta chain. This entry comes from a study of control samples from healthy donors and cancer patients. V was cut by 4 bases and J by 3 bases, with 8 bases left in between. This CDR3 is 13 amino acids long. From germline, CDR1 is SNHLY and CDR2 FYNNEI. TCRdb's table, derived via immunoSEQ multiplex PCR, lists solely in-frame clones and lacks some. The repertoire holds some 120,000 clones, with about 88% as singletons. The TCR was taken from a woman aged 70-85 years in good health. Input material: blood. V is TRBV2 and J is TRBJ2-3, with TRBD2 as a possible D gene (6 bases). For the CDR3, the DNA is TGTGCCAGCAGTGGGGGAGGAACAGATACGCAGTATTTT. It is translated as CASSGGGTDTQYF.